The rows below give T cell receptor beta chains drawn from one sample of a study of early T cells in non-severe SARS-CoV-2 infection. TCRdb re-derived calls from the 5' RACE reads in MiXCR, one entry per CDR3 protein. This sample has over 60,000 distinct CDR3 sequences, with around an eighth found just once. The starting material was whole blood, obtained at baseline. These receptors all come from an adult who was a healthcare worker with PCR-confirmed SARS-CoV-2 infection or an uninfected control (not recorded which). Both conserved end residues are part of each CDR3. Each record gives: D gene, clone size, V gene, J gene, CDR3 protein, CDR3 DNA. The D gene is left open where the match is weak. Size is stated for part of the rows, as once, few or many counts, or as a class when the clone is expanded.

d_gene: NA
abundance: NA
v_gene: TRBV18
j_gene: TRBJ2-2
CDR3aa: CASSPLDLNTGELFF
CDR3nt: TGTGCCAGCTCACCATTAGACCTCAACACCGGGGAGCTGTTTTTT

d_gene: NA
abundance: many
v_gene: TRBV7-6
j_gene: TRBJ2-7
CDR3aa: CASSLGDAIISYEQYF
CDR3nt: TGTGCCAGCAGCTTGGGTGATGCTATTATCTCCTACGAGCAGTACTTC

d_gene: NA
abundance: few
v_gene: TRBV19
j_gene: TRBJ2-2
CDR3aa: CASSIRRSTNTGELFF
CDR3nt: TGTGCCAGTAGTATTAGGAGGAGCACGAACACCGGGGAGCTGTTTTTT

d_gene: NA
abundance: many
v_gene: TRBV2
j_gene: TRBJ1-6
CDR3aa: CAFGASSYNSPLHF
CDR3nt: TGTGCCTTCGGTGCGAGCTCCTATAATTCACCCCTCCACTTT

d_gene: TRBD1
abundance: NA
v_gene: TRBV5-5
j_gene: TRBJ2-1
CDR3aa: CASSYHPGTGGSYNEQFF
CDR3nt: TGTGCCAGCAGCTATCACCCCGGGACAGGGGGCTCCTACAATGAGCAGTTCTTC

d_gene: TRBD1
abundance: NA
v_gene: TRBV4-1
j_gene: TRBJ1-1
CDR3aa: CASSPGTGGAFF
CDR3nt: TGCGCCAGCAGCCCCGGGACAGGGGGCGCTTTCTTT

d_gene: NA
abundance: many
v_gene: TRBV7-2
j_gene: TRBJ1-6
CDR3aa: CASSFGTHKENSPLHF
CDR3nt: TGTGCCAGCAGCTTTGGGACACATAAAGAGAATTCACCCCTCCACTTT

d_gene: NA
abundance: many
v_gene: TRBV7-2
j_gene: TRBJ1-6
CDR3aa: CASSKTGERNSPLHF
CDR3nt: TGTGCCAGCAGCAAGACAGGAGAGAGGAATTCACCCCTCCACTTT

d_gene: TRBD2
abundance: many
v_gene: TRBV7-9
j_gene: TRBJ2-5
CDR3aa: CASSLGGLAENQETQYF
CDR3nt: TGTGCCAGCAGCTTGGGGGGACTAGCGGAGAATCAAGAGACCCAGTACTTC

d_gene: NA
abundance: NA
v_gene: TRBV5-4
j_gene: TRBJ2-1
CDR3aa: CASSSRTGTNINEQFF
CDR3nt: TGTGCCAGCAGCTCAAGAACAGGGACCAATATAAATGAGCAGTTCTTC